These 10 T cell receptor beta chains were sequenced from one sample in a study of T cell responses to AZD1222 COVID-19 vaccine. Data came from immunoSEQ multiplex PCR; TCRdb stores just in-frame clones and leaves some out. The table lists about 150,000 clones, 86% of them singletons. The starting material was peripheral blood, obtained 28 days after the second AZD1222 dose. The receptors here all came from an adult who received the AZD1222 COVID-19 vaccine.

This clone appeared once. The chain couples TRBV5-1 to TRBJ2-1, with no clear D. Germline V lookup: CDR1 SGHRS, CDR2 YFSETQ. This CDR3 is built from 15 residues. V lost 4 bases and J 5 bases, leaving 16 bases between the germline ends. The chain's CDR3 is CASSAAPGTHNEQFF. DNA for the CDR3: TGCGCCAGCAGCGCCGCTCCCGGAACTCACAATGAGCAGTTCTTC.

The chain carries TRBV5-1 and TRBJ2-6; TRBD1 matches 10 bases. Germline CDR1 reads SGHRS; CDR2 reads YFSETQ. V gave up 0 bases and J gave up 1 base; unmatched junction bases: 1. The CDR3 loop spans 17 amino acids. Here the CDR3 DNA reads TGCGCCAGCAGCTTGGGACAGGGGGCTTCTGGGGCCAACGTCCTGACTTTC. It encodes CASSLGQGASGANVLTF.

The chain carries TRBV15 and TRBJ1-1, with D tentatively TRBD1 (6 bases). Germline assignment: CDR1 LNHNV and CDR2 YYDKDF (reference sequence). CDR3 length: 13 residues. V shed 11 bases and J shed 0 bases, with 13 bases lying between them. The CDR3 nucleotides are TGTGCCGCCGCCGGACAGCTGAACACTGAAGCTTTCTTT. It codes for CAAAGQLNTEAFF.

The gene calls are TRBV3-1 (or the pseudogene TRBV3-2) and TRBJ1-4, with D possibly being TRBD1 (5 bases). There are 15 residues in the CDR3. V was shortened by 4 bases and J by 3 bases, with 12 bases between the two germline ends. Germline assignment: CDR1 LGHDT and CDR2 YNNKEL (reference sequence). Here the CDR3 reads CASSPGAAANEKLFF. CDR3 DNA sequence: TGTGCCAGCAGCCCCGGGGCCGCAGCTAATGAAAAACTGTTTTTT.

V usage is TRBV6-5 and J usage is TRBJ1-3, with TRBD1 as a possible D gene (5 bases). Trimming took off 6 bases at V and 4 bases at J, with 10 bases between the two ends. Looked up from germline, CDR1 is MNHEY and CDR2 is SVGAGI. There are 13 residues in the CDR3. For the CDR3, the DNA is TGTGCCAGCAGCCGGACAAACGGAAACACCATATATTTT. This sequence encodes CASSRTNGNTIYF.

The chain carries TRBV27 and TRBJ1-6; D may be TRBD1 (5 bases). Germline V gene sequence: CDR1 MNHEY, CDR2 SMNVEV (reference sequence). CDR3 length: 14 amino acids. Between the trimmed V and J ends, which lost 5 bases and 13 bases, there was a span of 18 bases. The chain's CDR3 is CASSPGSGGPPLHF. CDR3 bases: TGTGCCAGCAGTCCGGGATCGGGGGGTCCTCCCCTCCACTTT.

V and J are TRBV2 and TRBJ1-2; D gene uncertain. The CDR3 extends over 15 amino acids. Germline loops: CDR1 SNHLY, CDR2 FYNNEI. V lost 2 bases, J lost 0 bases, and 10 bases lay in between. CDR3 nucleotides: TGTGCCAGCAGTGAATTTGGCAGCACTAACTATGGCTACACCTTC. Protein product: CASSEFGSTNYGYTF.

The chain is built from TRBV27 and TRBJ2-1; 8 bases fit TRBD2. The CDR3 runs to 16 residues. Unmatched junction bases numbered 6, after V lost 1 base and J lost 4 bases. Germline V gene data show CDR1 as MNHEY and CDR2 as SMNVEV (reference sequence). In DNA form, the CDR3 reads TGTGCCAGCAGTTTATACGGGAGGGCCTCTTACAATGAGCAGTTCTTC. It encodes CASSLYGRASYNEQFF.

The chain joins TRBV3-1 (or the pseudogene TRBV3-2) to TRBJ1-2, with a possible D match to TRBD1 (6 bases). The CDR3 extends over 15 amino acids. Germline V gene data show CDR1 as LGHDT and CDR2 as YNNKEL (reference sequence). The germline V and J ends were trimmed by 1 base and 4 bases, with 13 bases remaining between them. In DNA form, the CDR3 reads TGTGCCAGCAGCCAAGCGGGGGCGCAGACCTATGGCTACACCTTC. This translates into CASSQAGAQTYGYTF.

The CDR3 coding sequence is TGTGCCAGCAGCTTAGGCCAGATTAATCGAGAGTACGAGCAGTACTTC. Translation: CASSLGQINREYEQYF. The V gene is TRBV7-9, the J gene TRBJ2-7; D is undetermined. This CDR3 has 16 residues. In germline, CDR1 is SEHNR, CDR2 FQNEAQ (reference sequence). V lost 1 base to trimming and J lost 4 bases, with 17 bases between them.